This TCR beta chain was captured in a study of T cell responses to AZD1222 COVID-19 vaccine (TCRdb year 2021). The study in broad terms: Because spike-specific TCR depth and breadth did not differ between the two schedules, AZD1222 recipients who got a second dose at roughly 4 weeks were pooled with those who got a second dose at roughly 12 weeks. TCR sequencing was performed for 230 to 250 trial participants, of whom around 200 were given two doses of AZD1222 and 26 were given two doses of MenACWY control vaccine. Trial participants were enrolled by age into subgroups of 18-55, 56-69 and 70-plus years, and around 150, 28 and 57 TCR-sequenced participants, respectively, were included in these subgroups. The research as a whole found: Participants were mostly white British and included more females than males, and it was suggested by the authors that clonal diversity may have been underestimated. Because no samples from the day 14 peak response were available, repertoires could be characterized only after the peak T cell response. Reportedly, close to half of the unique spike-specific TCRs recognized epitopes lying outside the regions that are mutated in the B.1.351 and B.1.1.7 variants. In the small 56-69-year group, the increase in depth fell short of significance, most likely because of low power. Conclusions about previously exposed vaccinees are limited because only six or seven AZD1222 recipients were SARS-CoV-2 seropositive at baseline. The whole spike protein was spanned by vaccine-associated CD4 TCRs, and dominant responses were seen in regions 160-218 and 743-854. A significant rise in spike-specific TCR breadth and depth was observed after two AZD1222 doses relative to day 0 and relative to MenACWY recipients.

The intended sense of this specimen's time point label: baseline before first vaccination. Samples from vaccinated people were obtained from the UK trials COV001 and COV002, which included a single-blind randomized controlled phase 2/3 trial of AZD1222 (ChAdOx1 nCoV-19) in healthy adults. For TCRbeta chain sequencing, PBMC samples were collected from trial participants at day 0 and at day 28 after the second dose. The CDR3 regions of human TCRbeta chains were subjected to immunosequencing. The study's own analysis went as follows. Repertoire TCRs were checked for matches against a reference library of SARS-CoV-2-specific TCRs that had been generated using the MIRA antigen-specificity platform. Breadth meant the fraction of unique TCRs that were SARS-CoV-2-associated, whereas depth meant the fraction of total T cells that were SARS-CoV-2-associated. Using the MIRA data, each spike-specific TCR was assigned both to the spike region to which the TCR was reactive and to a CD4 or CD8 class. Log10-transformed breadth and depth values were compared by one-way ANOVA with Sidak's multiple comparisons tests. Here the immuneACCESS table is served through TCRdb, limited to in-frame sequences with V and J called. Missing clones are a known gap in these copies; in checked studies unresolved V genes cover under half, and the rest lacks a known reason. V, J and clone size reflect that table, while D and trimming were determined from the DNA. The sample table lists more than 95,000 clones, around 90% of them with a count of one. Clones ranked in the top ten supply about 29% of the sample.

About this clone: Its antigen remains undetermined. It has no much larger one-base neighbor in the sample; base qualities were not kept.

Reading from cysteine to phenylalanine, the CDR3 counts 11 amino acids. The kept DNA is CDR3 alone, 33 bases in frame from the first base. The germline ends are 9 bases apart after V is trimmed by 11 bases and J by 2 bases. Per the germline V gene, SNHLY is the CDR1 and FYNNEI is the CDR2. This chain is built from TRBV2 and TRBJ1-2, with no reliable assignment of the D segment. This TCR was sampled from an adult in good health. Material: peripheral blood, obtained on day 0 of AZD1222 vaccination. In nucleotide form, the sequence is TGTGCCGGGCAACGGAACTATGGCTACACCTTC. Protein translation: CAGQRNYGYTF. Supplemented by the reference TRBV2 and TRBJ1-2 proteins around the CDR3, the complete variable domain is EPEVTQTPSHQVTQMGQEVILRCVPISNHLYFYWYRQILGQKVEFLVSFYNNEISEKSEIFDDQFSVERPDGSNFTLKIRSTKLEDSAMYFCAGQRNYGYTFGSGTRLTVV.